These T cell receptor beta chains were read from a single sample in a study of regulatory T cells in long-lasting Graves disease. TCRdb redid the calling of the multiplex PCR reads with MiXCR, one entry per CDR3 protein. The sample consists of under 500,000 distinct CDR3 sequences, less than 25% of them appearing once. Material: peripheral blood mononuclear cells (PBMCs), obtained when the disease was refractory, from a patient treated with antithyroid drugs. The receptors were gathered from a female donor with Graves disease. Each CDR3 is given without its conserved first and last residue. Size values are once, few and many counts, or a class for expanded clones, and some rows have none.

j_call,v_call,clone_size,cdr3_aa
TRBJ1-4,TRBV12-3/TRBV12-4,many,ASSPNDEKLF
TRBJ1-6,TRBV13,few,ASSPGGASPLH
TRBJ2-2,TRBV6-1,NA,ASSGPQGASGELF
TRBJ2-7,TRBV15,few,ATSRVGSGVVEQY
TRBJ2-7,TRBV29-1,few,SAQTGGSYEQY
TRBJ2-7,TRBV6-1,NA,ASNPTRASLEQY
TRBJ2-7,TRBV29-1,few,SVGTGGPYEQY
TRBJ1-5,TRBV12-3/TRBV12-4,many,ASSRGTGGGNQPQH
TRBJ2-7,TRBV7-9,NA,ASSLGASTYPDEQY
TRBJ1-5,TRBV15,many,ATSGWTDVAFIQPQH
TRBJ2-2,TRBV9,NA,ASSVQTGPSTGELF
TRBJ1-5,TRBV10-3,NA,AVSESGGNQPQH
TRBJ1-1,TRBV14,NA,ASSQLENPDPF
TRBJ1-2,TRBV27,NA,ASSLSGQGAGGYT
TRBJ1-1,TRBV27,many,ASSPYHGQMNTEAF
TRBJ1-2,TRBV28,few,ATRGPGANYGYT
TRBJ2-5,TRBV7-3,many,ASSLPGVETQY
TRBJ2-5,TRBV7-2,many,ASSLALGGLETQY
TRBJ2-3,TRBV6-5,many,ASSYIPGLGTDTQY
TRBJ1-1,TRBV29-1,NA,SVGDRANTEAF
TRBJ2-3,TRBV30,NA,AWTLGQPGDTQY
TRBJ1-2,TRBV2,NA,ASSEHQSGYT
TRBJ2-1,TRBV11-2,few,ASSSELSYSYEQF
TRBJ2-3,TRBV5-1,few,ATSSGEPSTDTQY
TRBJ1-2,TRBV27,NA,ASKDQGLGANYGYT
TRBJ2-2,TRBV28,many,ASRPTTGELF
TRBJ2-7,TRBV18,once,ASSPVGLAGSEQY
TRBJ1-2,TRBV12-3/TRBV12-4,many,ASSFGAKGYT
TRBJ2-2,TRBV2,many,ASSGTRQGANTGELF
TRBJ2-3,TRBV7-2,NA,ASSYRLGSDTQY
TRBJ2-2,TRBV2,NA,ASSKLGGEAGELF
TRBJ2-7,TRBV7-9,many,ASSLSTYEQY